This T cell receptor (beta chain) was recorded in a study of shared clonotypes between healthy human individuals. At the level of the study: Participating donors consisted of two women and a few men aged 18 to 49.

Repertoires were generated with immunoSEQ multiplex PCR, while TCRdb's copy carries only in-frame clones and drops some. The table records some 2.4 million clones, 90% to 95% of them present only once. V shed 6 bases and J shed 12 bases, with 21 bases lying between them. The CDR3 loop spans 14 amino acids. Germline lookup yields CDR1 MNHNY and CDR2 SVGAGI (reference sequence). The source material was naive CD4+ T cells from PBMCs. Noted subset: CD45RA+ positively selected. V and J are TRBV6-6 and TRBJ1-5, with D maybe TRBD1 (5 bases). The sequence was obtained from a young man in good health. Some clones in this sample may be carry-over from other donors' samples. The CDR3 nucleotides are TGTGCCAGCAGCTTCCGAGACAGTAGGGGAAACCAGCATTTT. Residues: CASSFRDSRGNQHF.